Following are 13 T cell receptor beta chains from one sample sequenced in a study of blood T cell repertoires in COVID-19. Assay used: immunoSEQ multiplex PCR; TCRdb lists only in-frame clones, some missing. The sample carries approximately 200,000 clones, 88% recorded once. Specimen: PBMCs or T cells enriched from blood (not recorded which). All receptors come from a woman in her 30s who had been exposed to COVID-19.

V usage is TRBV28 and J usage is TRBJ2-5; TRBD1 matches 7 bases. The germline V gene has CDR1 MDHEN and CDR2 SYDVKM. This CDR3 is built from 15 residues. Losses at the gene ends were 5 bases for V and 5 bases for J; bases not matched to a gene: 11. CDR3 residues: CASSPDRTEWETQYF. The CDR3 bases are TGTGCCAGCAGTCCGGACAGGACGGAGTGGGAGACCCAGTACTTC.

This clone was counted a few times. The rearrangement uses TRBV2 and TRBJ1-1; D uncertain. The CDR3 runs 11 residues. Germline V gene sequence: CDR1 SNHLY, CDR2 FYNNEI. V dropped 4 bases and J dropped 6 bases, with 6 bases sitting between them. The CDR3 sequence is CASSAGSEAFF. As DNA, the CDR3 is TGTGCCAGCAGTGCAGGTTCTGAAGCTTTCTTT.

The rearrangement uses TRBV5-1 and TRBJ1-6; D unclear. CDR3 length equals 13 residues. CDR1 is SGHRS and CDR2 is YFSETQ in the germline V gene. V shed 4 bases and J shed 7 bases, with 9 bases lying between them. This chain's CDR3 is CASSAGRNSPLHF. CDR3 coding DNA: TGCGCCAGCAGCGCTGGGCGAAATTCACCCCTCCACTTT.

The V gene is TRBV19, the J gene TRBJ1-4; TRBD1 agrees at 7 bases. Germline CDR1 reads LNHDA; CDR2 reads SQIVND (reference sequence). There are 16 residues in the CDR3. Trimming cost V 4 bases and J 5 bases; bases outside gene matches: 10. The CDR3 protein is CASSTYLGTANEKLFF. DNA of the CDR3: TGTGCCAGTAGTACGTACCTGGGGACAGCAAATGAAAAACTGTTTTTT.

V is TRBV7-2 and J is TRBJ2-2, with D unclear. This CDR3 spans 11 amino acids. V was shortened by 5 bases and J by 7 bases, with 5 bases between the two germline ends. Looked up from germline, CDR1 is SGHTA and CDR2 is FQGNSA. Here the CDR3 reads CASSQLGELFF. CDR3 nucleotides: TGTGCCAGCAGCCAACTCGGGGAGCTGTTTTTT.

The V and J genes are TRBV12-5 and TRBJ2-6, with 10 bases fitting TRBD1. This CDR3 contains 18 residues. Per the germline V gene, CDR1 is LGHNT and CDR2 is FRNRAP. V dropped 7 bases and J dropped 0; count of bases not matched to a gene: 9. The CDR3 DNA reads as TGTGCTAGTGCCTCGGGGACAGGGGCTGACTCTGGGGCCAACGTCCTGACTTTC. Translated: CASASGTGADSGANVLTF.

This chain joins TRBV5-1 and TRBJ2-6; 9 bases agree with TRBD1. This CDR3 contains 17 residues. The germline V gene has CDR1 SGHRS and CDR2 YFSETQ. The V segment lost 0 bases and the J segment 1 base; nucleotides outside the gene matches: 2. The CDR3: CASSLDRGLSGANVLTF. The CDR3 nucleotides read TGCGCCAGCAGCTTGGACAGGGGGCTGTCTGGGGCCAACGTCCTGACTTTC.

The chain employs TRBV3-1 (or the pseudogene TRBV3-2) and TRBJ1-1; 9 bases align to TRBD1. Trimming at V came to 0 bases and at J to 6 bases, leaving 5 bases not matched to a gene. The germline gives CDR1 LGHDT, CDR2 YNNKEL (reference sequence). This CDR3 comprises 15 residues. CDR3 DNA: TGTGCCAGCAGCCAAGAGGGACAGGGAAGTCCTGAAGCTTTCTTT. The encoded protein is CASSQEGQGSPEAFF.

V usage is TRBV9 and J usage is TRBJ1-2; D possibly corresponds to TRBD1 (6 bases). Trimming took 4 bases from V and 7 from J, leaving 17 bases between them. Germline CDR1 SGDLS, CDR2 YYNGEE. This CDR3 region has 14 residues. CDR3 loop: CASSFLQGGSGYTF. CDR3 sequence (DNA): TGTGCCAGCAGCTTTTTACAGGGCGGGAGTGGCTACACCTTC.

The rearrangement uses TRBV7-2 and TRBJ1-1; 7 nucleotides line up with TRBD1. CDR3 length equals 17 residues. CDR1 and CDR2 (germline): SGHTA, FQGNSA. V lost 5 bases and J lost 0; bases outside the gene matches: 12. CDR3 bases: TGTGCCAGCAGCCCCAGGAGACAGGGAGTAATGAACACTGAAGCTTTCTTT. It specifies CASSPRRQGVMNTEAFF.

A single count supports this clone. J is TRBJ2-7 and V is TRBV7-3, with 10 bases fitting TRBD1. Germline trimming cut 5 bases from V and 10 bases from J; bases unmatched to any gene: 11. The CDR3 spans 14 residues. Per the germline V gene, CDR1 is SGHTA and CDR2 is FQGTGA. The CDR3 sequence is CASSLGVGTGEQYF. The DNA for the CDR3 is TGTGCCAGCAGCCTAGGGGTCGGGACAGGGGAACAGTACTTC.

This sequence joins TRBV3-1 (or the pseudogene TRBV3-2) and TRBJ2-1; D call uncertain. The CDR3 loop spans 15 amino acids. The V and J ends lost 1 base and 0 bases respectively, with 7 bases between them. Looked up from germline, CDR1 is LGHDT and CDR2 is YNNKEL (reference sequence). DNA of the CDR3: TGTGCCAGCAGCCAAGTGGAGAGCTCCTACAATGAGCAGTTCTTC. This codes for CASSQVESSYNEQFF.

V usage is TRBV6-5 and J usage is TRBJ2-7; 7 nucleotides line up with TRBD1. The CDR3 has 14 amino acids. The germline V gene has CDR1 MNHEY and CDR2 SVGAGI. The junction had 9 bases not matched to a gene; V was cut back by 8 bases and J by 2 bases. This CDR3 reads CASGDDRETYEQYF. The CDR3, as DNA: TGTGCCAGCGGGGACGACAGGGAAACCTACGAGCAGTACTTC.